This T cell receptor (beta chain) comes out of a study of blood T cell repertoires in COVID-19. Method: immunoSEQ multiplex PCR; TCRdb's copy keeps in-frame clones and lacks some. This table holds roughly 250,000 clones, 70% to 90% found once. The ends lost 5 bases at V and 0 bases at J; junction bases unmatched: 3. The CDR3 runs to 15 residues. Germline CDR1 is MNHEY and CDR2 is SMNVEV (reference sequence). The chain links TRBV27 to TRBJ1-5; 8 bases agree with TRBD1. The TCR sequence derives from a human donor with COVID-19, enrolled during active disease. The donor label of this sample is uncertain. The specimen sequenced was peripheral blood. The CDR3 bases are TGTGCCAGCAGTACGGACAGGGTTAGCAATCAGCCCCAGCATTTT. Protein sequence: CASSTDRVSNQPQHF.